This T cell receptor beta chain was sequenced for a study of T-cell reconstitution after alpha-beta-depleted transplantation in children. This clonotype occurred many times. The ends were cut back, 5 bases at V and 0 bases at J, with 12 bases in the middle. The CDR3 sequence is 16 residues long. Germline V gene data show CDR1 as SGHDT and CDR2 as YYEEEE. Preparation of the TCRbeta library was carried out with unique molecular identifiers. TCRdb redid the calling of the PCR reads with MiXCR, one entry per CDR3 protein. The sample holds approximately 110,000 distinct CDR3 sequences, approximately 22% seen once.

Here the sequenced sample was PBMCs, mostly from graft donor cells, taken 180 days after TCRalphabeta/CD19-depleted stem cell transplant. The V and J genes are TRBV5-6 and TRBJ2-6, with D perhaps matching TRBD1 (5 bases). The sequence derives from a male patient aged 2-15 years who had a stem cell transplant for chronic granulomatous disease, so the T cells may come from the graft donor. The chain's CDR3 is CASSSYRSSGANVLTF. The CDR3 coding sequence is TGTGCCAGCAGTTCCTACAGGAGCTCTGGGGCCAACGTCCTGACTTTC.